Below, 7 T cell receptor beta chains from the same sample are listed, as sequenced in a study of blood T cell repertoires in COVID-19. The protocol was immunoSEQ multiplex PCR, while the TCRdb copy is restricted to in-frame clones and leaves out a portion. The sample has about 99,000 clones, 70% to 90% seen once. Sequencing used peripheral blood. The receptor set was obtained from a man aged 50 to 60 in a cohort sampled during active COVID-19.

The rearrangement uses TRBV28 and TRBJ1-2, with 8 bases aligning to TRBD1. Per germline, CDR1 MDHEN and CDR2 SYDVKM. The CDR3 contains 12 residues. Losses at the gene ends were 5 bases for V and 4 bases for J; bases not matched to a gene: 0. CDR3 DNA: TGTGCCAGCAGTCAGGGGGCCTATGGCTACACCTTC. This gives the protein CASSQGAYGYTF.

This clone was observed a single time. The CDR3 protein is CASGFSRRGSWEPEAFF. For the CDR3, the DNA is TGTGCTAGTGGTTTTTCTCGCAGGGGCTCGTGGGAACCTGAAGCTTTCTTT. The V gene is TRBV12-5, the J gene TRBJ1-1, with D perhaps TRBD1 (6 bases). The length of the CDR3 is 17 residues. CDR1 is LGHNT and CDR2 is FRNRAP in the germline V gene. Trimming shortened V by 3 bases and J by 6 bases, and 23 bases separated the two germline ends. Variable domain in full (rest from reference TRBV12-5 and TRBJ1-1): DARVTQTPRHKVTEMGQEVTMRCQPILGHNTVFWYRQTMMQGLELLAYFRNRAPLDDSGMPKDRFSAEMPDATLATLKIQPSEPRDSAVYFCASGFSRRGSWEPEAFFGQGTRLTVV.

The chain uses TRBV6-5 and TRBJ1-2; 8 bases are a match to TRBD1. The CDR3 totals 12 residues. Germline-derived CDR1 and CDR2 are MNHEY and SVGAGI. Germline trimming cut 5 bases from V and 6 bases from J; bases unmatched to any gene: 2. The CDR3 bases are TGTGCCAGCAGTACAGGGGGGAATGGCTACACCTTC. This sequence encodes CASSTGGNGYTF.

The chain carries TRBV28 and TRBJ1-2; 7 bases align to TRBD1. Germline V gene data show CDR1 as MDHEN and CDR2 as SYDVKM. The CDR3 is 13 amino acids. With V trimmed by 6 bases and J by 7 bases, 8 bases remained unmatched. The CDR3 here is CASRPATGSGYTF. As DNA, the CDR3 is TGTGCCAGCAGACCCGCGACAGGGTCTGGCTACACCTTC.

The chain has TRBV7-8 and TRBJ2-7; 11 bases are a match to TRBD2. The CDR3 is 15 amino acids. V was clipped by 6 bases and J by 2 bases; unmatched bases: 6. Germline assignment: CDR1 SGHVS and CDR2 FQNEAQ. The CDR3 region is CASSVTSGGTYEQYF. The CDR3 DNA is TGTGCCAGCAGTGTCACTAGCGGGGGTACCTACGAGCAGTACTTC. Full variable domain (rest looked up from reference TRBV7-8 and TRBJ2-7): GAGVSQSPRYKVAKRGQDVALRCDPISGHVSLFWYQQALGQGPEFLTYFQNEAQLDKSGLPSDRFFAERPEGSVSTLKIQRTQQEDSAVYLCASSVTSGGTYEQYFGPGTRLTVT.

The CDR3 is CASSPRTSGGAVTGELFF. The CDR3 nucleotides are TGTGCCAGTAGTCCGAGGACTAGCGGGGGGGCCGTGACCGGGGAGCTGTTTTTT. The chain links TRBV19 to TRBJ2-2, with 15 bases matching TRBD2. The germline gives CDR1 LNHDA, CDR2 SQIVND (reference sequence). With 5 bases clipped from V and 5 bases from J, the junction kept 9 bases outside the gene matches. The CDR3 spans 18 residues.

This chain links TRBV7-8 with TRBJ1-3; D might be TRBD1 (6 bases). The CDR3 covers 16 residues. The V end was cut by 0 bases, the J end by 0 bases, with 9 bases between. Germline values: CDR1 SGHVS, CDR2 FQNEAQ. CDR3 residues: CASSLASTGSGNTIYF. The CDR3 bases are TGTGCCAGCAGCTTAGCCTCGACAGGCTCTGGAAACACCATATATTTT.